The 12 T cell receptor beta chains below all came from one sample that was sequenced in a study of shared clonotypes between healthy human individuals. Here immunoSEQ multiplex PCR was the method, and the copy in TCRdb shows in-frame clones only, minus some. The data show about 580,000 clones, with 98% seen just once and less than 0.35% held by the top ten. CD45RO-negative CD8 cells positively selected for CCR7 made up the naive population, which excluded terminally differentiated effector memory CD45RA+ cells. Sequencing used naive CD8+ T cells sorted from blood. Receptor source: a man in his thirties or forties in good health.

The rearrangement joins TRBV29-1 to TRBJ2-7; D possibly corresponds to TRBD1 (6 bases). In germline, CDR1 is SQVTM, CDR2 ANQGSEA. This CDR3 has 13 amino acids. Trimming stripped 4 bases from V and 2 bases from J, with 12 bases between. CDR3 protein: CSVVWGPTYEQYF. The CDR3 nucleotides are TGCAGCGTTGTGTGGGGGCCAACCTACGAGCAGTACTTC.

This CDR3 reads CASSQELVSGSSYNEQFF. The CDR3 nucleotides are TGTGCCAGCAGCCAAGAACTTGTAAGCGGGAGCTCCTACAATGAGCAGTTCTTC. The chain combines TRBV14 with TRBJ2-1; TRBD2 matches at 8 bases. V lost 0 bases to trimming and J lost 0 bases; unmatched junction nucleotides: 7. CDR3 length: 18 residues. Germline lookup yields CDR1 SGHDN and CDR2 FVKESK.

V is TRBV21-1 and J is TRBJ2-2; the D call TRBD1 from the table was never checked on the DNA. TRBV21-1 is annotated as a pseudogene. This CDR3 is built from 14 residues. As DNA, the CDR3 is TGTGCCAGCTACAGGGGGCTCCCCACCGGGGAGCTGTTTTTT. Amino acid sequence: CASYRGLPTGELFF.

Comments on this clone: Other DNA sequences in the sample encode the same CDR3. The chain combines TRBV27 with TRBJ2-7; D is possibly TRBD2 (6 bases). Germline V CDR1 and CDR2: MNHEY, SMNVEV (reference sequence). The CDR3 is 12 amino acids. V lost 2 bases, J lost 5 bases, and 7 bases lay in between. The CDR3 loop is CASSLGGNEQYF. The CDR3 DNA reads TGTGCCAGCAGTTTAGGGGGGAACGAGCAGTACTTC.

The chain couples TRBV27 to TRBJ2-3, with a possible D match to TRBD2 (5 bases). Trimming pared 7 bases from V and 6 bases from J, leaving 17 bases between. Germline V gene sequence: CDR1 MNHEY, CDR2 SMNVEV (reference sequence). The CDR3 runs to 14 residues. The CDR3 sequence is CASIGPGLTDTQYF. In nucleotides, the CDR3 is TGTGCCAGCATCGGGCCCGGACTGACGGATACGCAGTATTTT.

Regarding this clone: The same CDR3 is also encoded by other DNA sequences in this sample. V usage is TRBV27 and J usage is TRBJ2-7; 7 bases match TRBD1. V lost 0 bases to trimming and J lost 2 bases; unmatched junction nucleotides: 4. The V gene's germline CDR1 is MNHEY and CDR2 SMNVEV (reference sequence). CDR3 length: 15 amino acids. DNA of the CDR3: TGTGCCAGCAGTTTATCGGGGCAGGGGGCCTACGAGCAGTACTTC. Protein sequence: CASSLSGQGAYEQYF.

This sequence joins TRBV29-1 and TRBJ2-1, with 14 bases lining up with TRBD2. The trim removed 6 bases at V and 9 bases at J, leaving 4 bases unmatched. The CDR3 is 13 residues long. Germline lookup yields CDR1 SQVTM and CDR2 ANQGSEA. In nucleotides, the CDR3 is TGCAGCGTGAGGACTAGCGGGAGGTTTGAGCAGTTCTTC. Protein sequence: CSVRTSGRFEQFF.

The chain joins TRBV4-1 to TRBJ2-5; D is unresolved. There are 14 residues in the CDR3. V was pared by 0 bases and J by 4 bases, with 9 bases between. CDR1 and CDR2 from the germline V gene are MGHRA and YSYEKL. For the CDR3, the DNA is TGCGCCAGCAGCCAAGAAATTTTTATAGAGACCCAGTACTTC. It translates to CASSQEIFIETQYF.

The chain is built from TRBV29-1 and TRBJ2-2; D call uncertain. Trimming cost V 2 bases and J 4 bases, with 8 bases left between them. This CDR3 contains 13 residues. Per germline, CDR1 SQVTM and CDR2 ANQGSEA. For the CDR3, the DNA is TGCAGCGTTGAAAGTTCGAGCACCGGGGAGCTGTTTTTT. Translating it yields CSVESSSTGELFF.

The chain joins TRBV6-6 to TRBJ2-7, with TRBD2 matching over 8 bases. The germline CDR1 and CDR2 sequences are MNHNY and SVGAGI (reference sequence). With 3 bases clipped from V and 4 bases from J, the junction kept 8 bases outside the gene matches. The CDR3 runs to 15 residues. CDR3 nucleotide sequence: TGTGCCAGCAGTTATTTTTTAGCGGGAAAATACGAGCAGTACTTC. This gives the protein CASSYFLAGKYEQYF.

With regard to this clone: This sample includes further DNA sequences coding for the same CDR3. The rearrangement uses TRBV11-2 and TRBJ2-7, with D uncertain. V gave up 3 bases and J gave up 1 base, with 7 bases separating them. The CDR3 length is 13 residues. Germline assignment: CDR1 SGHAT and CDR2 FQNNGV. CDR3 sequence: CASSLSDSYEQYF. The CDR3 region has the DNA TGTGCCAGCAGCTTGAGCGATTCCTACGAGCAGTACTTC.

This sequence joins TRBV2 and TRBJ2-1; the D is unclear. V shed 1 base and J shed 3 bases, with 7 bases lying between them. The germline gives CDR1 SNHLY, CDR2 FYNNEI. The CDR3 sequence is 14 residues long. DNA of the CDR3: TGTGCCAGCAGTGAAGAGGGTAGCTACAATGAGCAGTTCTTC. Its translation is CASSEEGSYNEQFF.